A few counts support the clone carrying this T cell receptor (beta chain). The data stem from a study of PD-L1 blockade in urothelial cancer. At the level of the study: Per blood sample, T cells had a median of approximately 150,000.

TCRdb's table, derived via immunoSEQ multiplex PCR, lists solely in-frame clones and lacks some. The sample gives about 30,000 clones, about 79% of which show up once; about 3.7% is in the top ten. CDR1 and CDR2 from the germline V gene are SGHRS and YFSETQ. The CDR3 has 14 residues. Trimming at V came to 3 bases and at J to 5 bases, leaving 5 bases not matched to a gene. Regarding time point: peripheral blood 6 weeks after treatment start. This TCR was recovered from a man between 65 and 85 years old with urothelial cancer. Source: PBMCs, taken around atezolizumab (anti-PD-L1) treatment. The gene calls are TRBV5-1 and TRBJ1-2, with 9 bases matching TRBD1. The CDR3 DNA follows: TGCGCCAGCAGCTGGGACAGGGTGGAGTATGGCTACACCTTC. Amino acid sequence: CASSWDRVEYGYTF.